This T cell receptor (beta chain) was found in a study of molecular identifiers for immune sequencing clone quantification. Notes on the study in general: Same-barcode identical TCR molecules could make highly expanded clones look smaller than they are.

This clonotype was seen ten or more times. The antigen is undetermined. In the sort, naive CD8 T cells were defined as CD8+CD4-CCR7+CD45RA+. CDR1 is SGHVS and CDR2 is FQNEAQ in the germline V gene. The CDR3 is made up of 16 amino acids. With 4 bases removed from V and 2 bases from J, the gap between germline ends came to 17 bases. Via MiXCR, TCRdb re-called the PCR reads, giving one row per CDR3 protein. The sample lists a few hundred thousand distinct CDR3 sequences, about 23% occurring once. This rearrangement joins TRBV7-8 to TRBJ2-5, with TRBD1 as a possible D gene (5 bases). Sequencing was performed on naive CD8+ T cells from blood, with Jurkat cell RNA spiked in. This sample's subset: FACS-sorted CD8+CD4-CCR7+CD45RA+ naive T cells. This TCR was sampled from a human donor in good health. Some libraries in this study had Jurkat cell RNA spiked in. The CDR3, as DNA: TGTGCCAGCAGCTCTATAGAAGACAGAACACAAGAGACCCAGTACTTC. It is translated as CASSSIEDRTQETQYF.